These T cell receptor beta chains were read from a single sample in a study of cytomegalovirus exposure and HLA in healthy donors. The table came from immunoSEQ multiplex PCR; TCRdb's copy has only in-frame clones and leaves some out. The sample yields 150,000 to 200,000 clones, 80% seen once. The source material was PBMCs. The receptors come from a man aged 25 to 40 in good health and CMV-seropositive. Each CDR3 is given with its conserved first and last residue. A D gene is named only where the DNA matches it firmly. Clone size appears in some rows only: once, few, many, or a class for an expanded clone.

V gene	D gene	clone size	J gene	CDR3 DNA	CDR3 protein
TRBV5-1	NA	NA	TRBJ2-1	TGCGCCAGCAGCTCGCAGACTTCGTACAATGAGCAGTTCTTC	CASSSQTSYNEQFF
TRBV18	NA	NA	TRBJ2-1	TGTGCCAGCTCACCACTACCGGGACAACATCAGTTCTTC	CASSPLPGQHQFF
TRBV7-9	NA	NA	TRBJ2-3	TGTGCCAGCAGCGCTGGGCCACTAGGGTCCACAGATACGCAGTATTTT	CASSAGPLGSTDTQYF
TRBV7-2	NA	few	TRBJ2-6	TGTGCCAGCAGCTTTAATGTACAGGCGTCCTCTGGGGCCAACGTCCTGACTTTC	CASSFNVQASSGANVLTF
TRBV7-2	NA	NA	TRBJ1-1	TGTGCCAGCAGCTTAAGTAAAGCCGAAGCTTTCTTT	CASSLSKAEAFF
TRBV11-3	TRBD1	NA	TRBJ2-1	TGTGCCAGCAGTACCTCCTCGGGACAGTACAATGAGCAGTTCTTC	CASSTSSGQYNEQFF
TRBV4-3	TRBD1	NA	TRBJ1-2	TGCGCCAGCAGCCGCGACATGGGACAGGACTATGGCTACACCTTC	CASSRDMGQDYGYTF
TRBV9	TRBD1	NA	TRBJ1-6	TGTGCCAGCAGCCCGGGACAGGGAGGTTCACCCCTCCACTTT	CASSPGQGGSPLHF
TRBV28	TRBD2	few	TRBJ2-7	TGTGCCAGCAGTTTAGAGTTGACTAGCGGGAGCTCCCGTAGGGAACAGTACTTC	CASSLELTSGSSRREQYF
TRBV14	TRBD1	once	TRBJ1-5	TGTGCCAGCAGCCAAGAAAATTTCTTCAGCCGGGACAGGGGGCCTTATCAGCCCCAGCATTTT	CASSQENFFSRDRGPYQPQHF
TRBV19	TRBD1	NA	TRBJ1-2	TGTGCCAGTAGTACGACAGGGGTTGGGGGCTACACCTTC	CASSTTGVGGYTF
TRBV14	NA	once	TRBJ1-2	TGTGCCAGCAGCCAAGATATCGGACAGTTTGATGGCTACACCTTC	CASSQDIGQFDGYTF
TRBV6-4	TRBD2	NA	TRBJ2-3	TGTGCCAGCAGTGACGCCAGCGGGGGGAGTACAGATACGCAGTATTTT	CASSDASGGSTDTQYF
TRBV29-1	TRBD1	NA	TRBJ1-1	TGCAGCGGGAAAGGACAGGGCTCTGAAGCTTTCTTT	CSGKGQGSEAFF
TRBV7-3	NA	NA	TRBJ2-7	TGTGCCAGCAGCTTAACGGTTAGAAATGAGCAGTACTTC	CASSLTVRNEQYF
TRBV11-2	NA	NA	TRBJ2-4	TGTGCCAGCAGCTTAGATAAGGAGGGAAACATTCAGTACTTC	CASSLDKEGNIQYF
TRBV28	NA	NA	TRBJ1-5	TGTGCCAGCAGCTTACCCCGATTGGGGGCGGAGGGCAATCAGCCCCAGCATTTT	CASSLPRLGAEGNQPQHF
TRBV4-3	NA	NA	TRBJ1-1	TGCGCCAGCAGCCAAGATTTGGTTCGATCGTCGACTCTTAACACTGAAGCTTTCTTT	CASSQDLVRSSTLNTEAFF
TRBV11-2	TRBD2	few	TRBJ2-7	TGTGCCAGCAGCTTAGGGATAGCGGGTGTGTACGAGCAGTACTTC	CASSLGIAGVYEQYF
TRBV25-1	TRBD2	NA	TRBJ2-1	TGTGCCAGCAGTGATAATAAGCGGGAGCCTTACAATGAGCAGTTCTTC	CASSDNKREPYNEQFF
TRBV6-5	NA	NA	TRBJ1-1	TGTGCCAGCGGTTACCCTTGGAGCACTGAAGCTTTCTTT	CASGYPWSTEAFF
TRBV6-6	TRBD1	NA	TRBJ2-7	TGTGCCAGCAGTTACTACCGGGACAGGGGGTACGAGCAGTACTTC	CASSYYRDRGYEQYF
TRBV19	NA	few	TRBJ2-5	TGTGCCAGTAGCTCTGGCAGCCAAGAGACCCAGTACTTC	CASSSGSQETQYF
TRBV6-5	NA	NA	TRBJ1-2	TGTGCCAGCAGACCACAGGGCGGGGGAAATGGCTACACCTTC	CASRPQGGGNGYTF
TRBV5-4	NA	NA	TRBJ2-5	TGTGCCAGCAGCTGGTTCAGGGCTCAAGAGACCCAGTACTTC	CASSWFRAQETQYF
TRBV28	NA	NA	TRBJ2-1	TGTGCCAGCACCCCGTCCGGGGACTACAATGAGCAGTTCTTC	CASTPSGDYNEQFF
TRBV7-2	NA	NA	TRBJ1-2	TGTGCCAGCAGCTTAGGTACTAACTATGGCTACACCTTC	CASSLGTNYGYTF
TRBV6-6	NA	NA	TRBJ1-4	TGTGCCAGCAGTTACTCGACCGGAGATGAAAAACTGTTTTTT	CASSYSTGDEKLFF
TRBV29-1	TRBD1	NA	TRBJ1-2	TGCAGCGTCGCACAACAGGGGGCCACGCCTAACTATGGCTACACCTTC	CSVAQQGATPNYGYTF
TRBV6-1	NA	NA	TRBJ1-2	TGTGCCAGCTCCTTGTCGGGAGACTATGGCTACACCTTC	CASSLSGDYGYTF
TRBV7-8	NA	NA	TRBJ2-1	TGTGCCAGCAGCACCTCTCTAGCCCCCAATGAGCAGTTCTTC	CASSTSLAPNEQFF
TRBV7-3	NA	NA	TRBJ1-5	TGTGCCAGCAGCTTTCAGCCGGGTAGCAATCAGCCCCAGCATTTT	CASSFQPGSNQPQHF
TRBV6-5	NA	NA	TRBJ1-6	TGTGCCAGCAGTCTGGACAGAGACTATAATTCACCCCTCCACTTT	CASSLDRDYNSPLHF
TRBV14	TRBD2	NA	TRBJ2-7	TGTGCCAGCAGCGTGCGGACTAGCGGGACTCGGGAGCAGTACTTC	CASSVRTSGTREQYF
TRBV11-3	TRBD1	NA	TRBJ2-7	TGTGCCAGCAGCTCGACCCTACAGGGGCGTGGCGAGCAGTACTTC	CASSSTLQGRGEQYF
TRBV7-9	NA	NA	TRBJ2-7	TGTGCCAGCAGCTTCAGACAAACCTACGAGCAGTACTTC	CASSFRQTYEQYF
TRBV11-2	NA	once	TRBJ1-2	TGTGCCAGCAGCTTAGCGGGGAAAGGTGGCTACACCTTC	CASSLAGKGGYTF